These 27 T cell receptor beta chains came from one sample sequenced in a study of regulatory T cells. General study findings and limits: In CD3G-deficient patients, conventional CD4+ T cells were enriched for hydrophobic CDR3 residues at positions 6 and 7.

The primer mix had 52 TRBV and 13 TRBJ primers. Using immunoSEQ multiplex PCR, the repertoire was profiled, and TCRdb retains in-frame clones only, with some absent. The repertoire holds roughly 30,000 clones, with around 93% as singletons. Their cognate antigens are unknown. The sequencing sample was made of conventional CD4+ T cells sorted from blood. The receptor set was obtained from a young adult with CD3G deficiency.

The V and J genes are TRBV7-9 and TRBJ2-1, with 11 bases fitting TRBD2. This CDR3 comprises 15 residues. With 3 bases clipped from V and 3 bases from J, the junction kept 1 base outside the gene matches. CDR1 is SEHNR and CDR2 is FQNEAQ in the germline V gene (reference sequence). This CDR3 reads CASSLGLADYNEQFF. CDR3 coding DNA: TGTGCCAGCAGCTTGGGACTAGCGGACTACAATGAGCAGTTCTTC.

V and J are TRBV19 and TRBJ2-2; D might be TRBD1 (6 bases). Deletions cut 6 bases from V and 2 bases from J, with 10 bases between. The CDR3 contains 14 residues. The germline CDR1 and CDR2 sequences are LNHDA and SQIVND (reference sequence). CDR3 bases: TGTGCCAGTAGCGGACAGAGCAACACCGGGGAGCTGTTTTTT. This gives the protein CASSGQSNTGELFF.

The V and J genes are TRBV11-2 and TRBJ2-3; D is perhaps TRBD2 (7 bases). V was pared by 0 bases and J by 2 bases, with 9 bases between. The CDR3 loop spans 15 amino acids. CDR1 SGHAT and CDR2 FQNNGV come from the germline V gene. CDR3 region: CASSLEGGPTDTQYF. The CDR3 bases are TGTGCCAGCAGCTTAGAGGGGGGGCCCACAGATACGCAGTATTTT.

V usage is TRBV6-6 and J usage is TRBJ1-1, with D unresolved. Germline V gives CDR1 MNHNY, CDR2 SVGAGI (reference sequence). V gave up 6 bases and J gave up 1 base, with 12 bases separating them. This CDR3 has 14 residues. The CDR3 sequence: CASSLQTANTEAFF. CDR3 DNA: TGTGCCAGCAGCCTCCAAACAGCGAACACTGAAGCTTTCTTT.

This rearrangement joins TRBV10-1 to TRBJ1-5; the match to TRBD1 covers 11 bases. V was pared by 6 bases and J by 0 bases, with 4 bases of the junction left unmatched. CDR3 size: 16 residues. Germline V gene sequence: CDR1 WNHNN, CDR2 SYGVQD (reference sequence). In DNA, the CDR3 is TGCGCCAGCAGGGTGGACAGGGGGCTTAGCAATCAGCCCCAGCATTTT. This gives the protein CASRVDRGLSNQPQHF.

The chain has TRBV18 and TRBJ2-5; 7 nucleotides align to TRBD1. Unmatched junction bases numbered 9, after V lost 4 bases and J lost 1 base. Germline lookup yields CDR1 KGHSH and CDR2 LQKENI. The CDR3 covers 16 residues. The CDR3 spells CASSLTRGTVQETQYF. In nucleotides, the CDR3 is TGTGCCAGCTCACTCACGAGGGGGACAGTCCAAGAGACCCAGTACTTC.

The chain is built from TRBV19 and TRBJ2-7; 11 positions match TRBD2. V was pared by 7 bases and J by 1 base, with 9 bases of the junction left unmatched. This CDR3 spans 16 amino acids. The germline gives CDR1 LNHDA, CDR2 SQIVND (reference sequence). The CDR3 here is CASINFGTSGSYEQYV. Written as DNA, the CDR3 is TGTGCCAGTATAAACTTTGGGACTAGCGGTTCCTACGAGCAGTACGTC.

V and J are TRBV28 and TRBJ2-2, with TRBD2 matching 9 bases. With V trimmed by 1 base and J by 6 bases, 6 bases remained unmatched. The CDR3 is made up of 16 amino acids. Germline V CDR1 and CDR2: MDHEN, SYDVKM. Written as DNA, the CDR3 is TGTGCCAGCAGTTTATTAGCGGGAGTGAGGTCCGGGGAGCTGTTTTTT. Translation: CASSLLAGVRSGELFF.

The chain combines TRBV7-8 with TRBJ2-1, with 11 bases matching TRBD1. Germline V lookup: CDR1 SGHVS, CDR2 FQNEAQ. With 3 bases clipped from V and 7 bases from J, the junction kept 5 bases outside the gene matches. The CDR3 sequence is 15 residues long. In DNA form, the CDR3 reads TGTGCCAGCAGCTTCGGACAGGGGGCAAGGAATGAGCAGTTCTTC. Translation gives CASSFGQGARNEQFF. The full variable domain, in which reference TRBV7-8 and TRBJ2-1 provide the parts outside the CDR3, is GAGVSQSPRYKVAKRGQDVALRCDPISGHVSLFWYQQALGQGPEFLTYFQNEAQLDKSGLPSDRFFAERPEGSVSTLKIQRTQQEDSAVYLCASSFGQGARNEQFFGPGTRLTVL.

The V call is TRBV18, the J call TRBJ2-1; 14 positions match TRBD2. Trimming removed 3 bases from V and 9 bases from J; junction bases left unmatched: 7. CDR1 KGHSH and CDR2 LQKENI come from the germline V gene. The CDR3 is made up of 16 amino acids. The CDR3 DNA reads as TGTGCCAGCTCACCGAACCCGGGACTAGCGGGAGCTGAGCAGTTCTTC. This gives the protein CASSPNPGLAGAEQFF. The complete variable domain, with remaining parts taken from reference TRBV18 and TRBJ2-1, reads NAGVMQNPRHLVRRRGQEARLRCSPMKGHSHVYWYRQLPEEGLKFMVYLQKENIIDESGMPKERFSAEFPKEGPSILRIQQVVRGDSAAYFCASSPNPGLAGAEQFFGPGTRLTVL.

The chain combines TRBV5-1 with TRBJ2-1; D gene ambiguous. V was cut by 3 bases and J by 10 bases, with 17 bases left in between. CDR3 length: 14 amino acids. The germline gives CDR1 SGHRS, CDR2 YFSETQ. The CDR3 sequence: CASSSDSTLSEQFF. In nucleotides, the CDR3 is TGCGCCAGCAGCTCTGACTCGACCCTCTCCGAGCAGTTCTTC.

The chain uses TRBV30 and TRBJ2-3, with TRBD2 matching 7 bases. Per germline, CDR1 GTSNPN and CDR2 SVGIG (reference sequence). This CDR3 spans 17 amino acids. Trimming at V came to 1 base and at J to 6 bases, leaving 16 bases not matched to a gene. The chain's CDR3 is CAWSGIAGPRGVDTQYF. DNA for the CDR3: TGTGCCTGGAGTGGGATAGCGGGTCCGCGCGGGGTGGATACGCAGTATTTT. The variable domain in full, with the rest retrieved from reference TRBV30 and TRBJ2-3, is SQTIHQWPATLVQPVGSPLSLECTVEGTSNPNLYWYRQAAGRGLQLLFYSVGIGQISSEVPQNLSASRPQDRQFILSSKKLLLSDSGFYLCAWSGIAGPRGVDTQYFGPGTRLTVL.

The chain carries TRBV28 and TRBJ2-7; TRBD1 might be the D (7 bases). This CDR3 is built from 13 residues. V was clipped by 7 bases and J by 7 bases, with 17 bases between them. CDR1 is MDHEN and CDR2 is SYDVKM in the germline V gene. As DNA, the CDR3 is TGTGCCAGCACCGCCGGGGCAGGGGGGGAGCAGTACTTC. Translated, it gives CASTAGAGGEQYF. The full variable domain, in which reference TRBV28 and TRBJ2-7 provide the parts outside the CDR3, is DVKVTQSSRYLVKRTGEKVFLECVQDMDHENMFWYRQDPGLGLRLIYFSYDVKMKEKGDIPEGYSVSREKKERFSLILESASTNQTSMYLCASTAGAGGEQYFGPGTRLTVT.

CDR3 residues: CASTHGRETQYF. For the CDR3, the DNA is TGTGCCAGCACCCACGGCCGAGAGACCCAGTACTTC. The gene calls are TRBV6-1 and TRBJ2-5; D not certain. V dropped 7 bases and J dropped 4 bases, with 10 bases sitting between them. The germline V gene has CDR1 MNHNS and CDR2 SASEGT. This CDR3 contains 12 residues.

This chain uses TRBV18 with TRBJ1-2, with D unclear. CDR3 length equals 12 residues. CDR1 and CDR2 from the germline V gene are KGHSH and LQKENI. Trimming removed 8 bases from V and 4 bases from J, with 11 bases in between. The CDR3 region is CASTPEGYGYTF. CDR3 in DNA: TGTGCCAGCACCCCCGAGGGCTATGGCTACACCTTC.

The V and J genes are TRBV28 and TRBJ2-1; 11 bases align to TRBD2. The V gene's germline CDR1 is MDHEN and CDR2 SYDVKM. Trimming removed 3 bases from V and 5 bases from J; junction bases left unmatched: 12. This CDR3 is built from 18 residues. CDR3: CASSFQGLAVGGHNEQFF. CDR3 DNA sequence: TGTGCCAGCAGTTTCCAGGGACTAGCGGTTGGAGGGCACAATGAGCAGTTCTTC.

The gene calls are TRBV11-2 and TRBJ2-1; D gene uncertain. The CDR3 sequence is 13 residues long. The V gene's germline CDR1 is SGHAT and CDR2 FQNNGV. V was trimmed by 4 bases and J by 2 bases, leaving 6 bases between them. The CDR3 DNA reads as TGTGCCAGCAGCTCTACTCCCTACAATGAGCAGTTCTTC. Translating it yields CASSSTPYNEQFF.

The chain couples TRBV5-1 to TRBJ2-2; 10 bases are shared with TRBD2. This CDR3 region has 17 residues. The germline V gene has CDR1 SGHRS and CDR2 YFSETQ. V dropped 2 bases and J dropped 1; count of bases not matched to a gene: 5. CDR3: CASSFSSGGRNTGELFF. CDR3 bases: TGCGCCAGCAGCTTCTCTAGCGGGGGCCGGAACACCGGGGAGCTGTTTTTT.

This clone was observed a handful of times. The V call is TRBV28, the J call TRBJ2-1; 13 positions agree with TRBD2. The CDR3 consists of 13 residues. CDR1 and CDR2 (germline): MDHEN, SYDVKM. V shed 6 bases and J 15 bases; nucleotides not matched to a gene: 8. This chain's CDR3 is CASSHGLAGDGFF. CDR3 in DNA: TGTGCCAGCAGCCATGGACTAGCGGGAGACGGGTTCTTC.

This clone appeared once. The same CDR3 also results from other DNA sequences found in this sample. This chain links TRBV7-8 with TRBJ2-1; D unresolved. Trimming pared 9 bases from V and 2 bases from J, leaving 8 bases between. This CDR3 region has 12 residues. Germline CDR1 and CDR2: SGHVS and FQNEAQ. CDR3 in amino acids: CASSHPYNEQFF. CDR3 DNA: TGTGCCAGTTCTCATCCCTACAATGAGCAGTTCTTC.

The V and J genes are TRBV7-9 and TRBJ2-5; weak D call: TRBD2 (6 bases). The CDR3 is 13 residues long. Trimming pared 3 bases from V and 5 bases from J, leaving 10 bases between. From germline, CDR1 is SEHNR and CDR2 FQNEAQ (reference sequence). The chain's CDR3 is CASSFGGPETQYF. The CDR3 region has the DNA TGTGCCAGCAGCTTCGGGGGTCCGGAGACCCAGTACTTC.

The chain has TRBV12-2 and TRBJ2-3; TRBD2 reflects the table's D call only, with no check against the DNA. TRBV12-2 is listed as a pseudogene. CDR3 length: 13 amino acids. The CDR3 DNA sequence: TGTGCAAGTCGCTCGCGGGGCCCAGATACGCAGTATTTT. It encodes CASRSRGPDTQYF.

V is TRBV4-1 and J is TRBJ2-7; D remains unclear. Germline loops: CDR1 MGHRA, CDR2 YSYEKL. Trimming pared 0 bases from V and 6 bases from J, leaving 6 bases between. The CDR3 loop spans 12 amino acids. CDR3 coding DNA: TGCGCCAGCAGCCAAGATATCGGCGAGCAGTACTTC. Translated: CASSQDIGEQYF.

This CDR3 reads CASSYPWTGKNSPLHF. In DNA, the CDR3 is TGCGCCAGCAGCTACCCGTGGACAGGCAAAAATTCACCCCTCCACTTT. The chain combines TRBV5-1 with TRBJ1-6; TRBD1 agrees at 7 bases. V trimming: 3 bases; J trimming: 7 bases; junction bases outside the gene matches: 10. The CDR3 sequence is 16 residues long. The V gene's germline CDR1 is SGHRS and CDR2 YFSETQ.

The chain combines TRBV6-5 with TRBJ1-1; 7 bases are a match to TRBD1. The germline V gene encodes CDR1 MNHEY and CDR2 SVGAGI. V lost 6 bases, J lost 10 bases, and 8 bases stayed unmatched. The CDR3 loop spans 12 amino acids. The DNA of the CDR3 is TGTGCCAGCAGGGCCGGGACAGCCGGAGCTTTCTTT. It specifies CASRAGTAGAFF.

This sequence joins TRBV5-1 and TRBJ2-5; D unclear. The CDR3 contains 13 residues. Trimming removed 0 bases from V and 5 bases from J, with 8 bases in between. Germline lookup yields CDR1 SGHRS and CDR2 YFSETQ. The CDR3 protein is CASSLGPEETQYF. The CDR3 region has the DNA TGCGCCAGCAGCTTGGGGCCTGAGGAGACCCAGTACTTC.

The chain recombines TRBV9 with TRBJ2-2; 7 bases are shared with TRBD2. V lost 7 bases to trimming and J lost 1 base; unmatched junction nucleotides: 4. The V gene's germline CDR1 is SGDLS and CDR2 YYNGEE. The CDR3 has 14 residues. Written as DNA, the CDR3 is TGTGCCAGCGAAATAGCGGGGAACACCGGGGAGCTGTTTTTT. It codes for CASEIAGNTGELFF.